These 29 T cell receptor beta chains were all obtained from the same sample, sequenced in a study of vaccination and CD4 T cells after COVID-19 (dated by TCRdb to about 2022). The library was obtained by PCR. Instrument on record: Illumina iSeq 100. DNA from cultured CD4+ T cells underwent TCR sequencing with the Oncomine TCR Beta short-read assay at the Johns Hopkins FTIC core. TCRdb trimmed the raw reads at Q25, called clones with MiXCR and kept productive beta chains. Each CDR3 protein appears once, grouped with its most common genes and DNA. The sample records about 22,000 distinct CDR3 sequences, under 40% of which are singletons. Roughly 8.6% of the sample is taken by the ten largest. According to the study, the label for this sample's time point signals: late sampling 161 to 241 days after vaccination in a few convalescent patients. This specimen's treatment or condition label, interpreted: approximately nine-day PBMC culture with coronavirus spike peptide pools or control peptides (ViraFEST assay).

These receptors' targets are unknown. The material sequenced was CD4+ T cells from blood, cultured in vitro, taken about 7 months after SARS-CoV-2 vaccination. The receptors were sampled from a human donor who had recovered from COVID-19.

The chain links TRBV18 to TRBJ2-3; no firm D call. CDR1 and CDR2 from the germline V gene are KGHSH and LQKENI. Trimming took off 4 bases at V and 0 bases at J, with 8 bases between the two ends. CDR3 length equals 14 residues. This CDR3 reads CASSRSGSTDTQYF. Written as DNA, the CDR3 is TGTGCCAGCTCACGTTCCGGGAGCACAGATACGCAGTATTTT.

This chain links TRBV20-1 with TRBJ2-7; possibly TRBD1 or TRBD2 for D (5 bases each). V lost 3 bases and J 8 bases, leaving 17 bases between the germline ends. This CDR3 spans 13 amino acids. Germline-derived CDR1 and CDR2 are DFQATT and SNEGSKA (reference sequence). The CDR3: CSASLLGTLKQYF. The CDR3 DNA is TGCAGTGCTAGTTTATTAGGGACGCTCAAGCAGTACTTC.

There are a few counts of this clonotype. The rearrangement joins TRBV20-1 to TRBJ2-7; 9 bases are a match to TRBD2. Germline V gene sequence: CDR1 DFQATT, CDR2 SNEGSKA (reference sequence). The CDR3 has 12 residues. The trim removed 8 bases at V and 7 bases at J, leaving 9 bases unmatched. Here the CDR3 reads CSTPTSGREQYF. Written as DNA, the CDR3 is TGCAGTACCCCTACTAGCGGGCGGGAGCAGTACTTC.

A few counts support this clonotype. V is TRBV6-4 and J is TRBJ2-1; D gene uncertain. CDR1 and CDR2 (germline): MRHNA, SNTAGT. The CDR3 spans 13 residues. V was pared by 3 bases and J by 0 bases, with 3 bases between. CDR3 region: CASSESSYNEQFF. The CDR3 DNA is TGTGCCAGCAGTGAGAGCTCCTACAATGAGCAGTTCTTC.

This rearrangement joins TRBV6-2 or TRBV6-3 to TRBJ1-5; unclear D gene. This CDR3 region has 13 residues. V lost 3 bases and J 0 bases, leaving 3 bases between the germline ends. Per the germline V gene, CDR1 is MNHEY and CDR2 is SVGEGT. The CDR3 coding sequence is TGTGCCAGCAGTTATAGTAGCAATCAGCCCCAGCATTTT. Translation gives CASSYSSNQPQHF.

J is TRBJ2-1 and V is TRBV7-2, with D perhaps assigned TRBD1 or TRBD2 (5 bases each). With 1 base removed from V and 0 bases from J, the gap between germline ends came to 22 bases. Germline CDR1 is SGHTA and CDR2 is FQGNSA. The CDR3 has 20 residues. As DNA, the CDR3 is TGTGCCAGCAGCTTAGACCCCGTAATTGGGGACGACCTCTCCTACAATGAGCAGTTCTTC. It yields the protein CASSLDPVIGDDLSYNEQFF.

This clonotype was seen more than once but under ten times. The chain joins TRBV20-1 to TRBJ2-7; TRBD1 agrees at 8 bases. The CDR3 is 13 residues long. V lost 2 bases and J lost 7; bases outside the gene matches: 7. Germline loops: CDR1 DFQATT, CDR2 SNEGSKA (reference sequence). In nucleotides, the CDR3 is TGCAGTGCTAGAAGTCAGGGGGCGGGAGAGCAGTACTTC. It specifies CSARSQGAGEQYF.

The chain joins TRBV6-2 or TRBV6-3 to TRBJ2-7, with 13 bases identical to TRBD2. Germline V CDR1 and CDR2: MNHEY, SVGEGT. The ends lost 6 bases at V and 6 bases at J; junction bases unmatched: 8. The CDR3 runs to 15 residues. CDR3: CASREGLAGSFEQYF. The CDR3 nucleotides read TGTGCCAGCAGGGAGGGACTAGCGGGATCTTTCGAGCAGTACTTC.

This clonotype was seen only a few times. The chain employs TRBV6-5 and TRBJ1-5; possibly TRBD1 for D (5 bases). Germline V lookup: CDR1 MNHEY, CDR2 SVGAGI. There are 14 residues in the CDR3. V was clipped by 4 bases and J by 0 bases, with 7 bases between them. The CDR3 DNA follows: TGTGCCAGCAGTTTGACAGCTAGCAATCAGCCCCAGCATTTT. Translation: CASSLTASNQPQHF.

This clonotype has just a few counts. The CDR3 DNA sequence: TGTGCCAGCAGCCCTCAAGATAACTATGGCTACACCTTC. Protein: CASSPQDNYGYTF. The chain uses TRBV7-2 and TRBJ1-2; D is unclear. Germline loops: CDR1 SGHTA, CDR2 FQGNSA. The CDR3 contains 13 residues. V was cut by 5 bases and J by 1 base, with 8 bases left in between.

This rearrangement joins TRBV20-1 to TRBJ1-2, with a weak D call TRBD1 (6 bases). V was shortened by 0 bases and J by 6 bases, with 17 bases between the two germline ends. CDR1 is DFQATT, CDR2 SNEGSKA, per germline (reference sequence). The length of the CDR3 is 15 residues. In nucleotides, the CDR3 is TGCAGTGCTAGAGATCCACGGCAGGGGATTGATGGCTACACCTTC. Amino acid sequence: CSARDPRQGIDGYTF.

This clonotype has more than one count but fewer than ten. This chain uses TRBV10-3 with TRBJ2-7, with TRBD2 matching over 10 bases. The length of the CDR3 is 16 residues. Germline trimming cut 0 bases from V and 3 bases from J; bases unmatched to any gene: 5. Germline V gene data show CDR1 as ENHRY and CDR2 as SYGVKD. The CDR3 here is CAISESSLAGLYEQYF. The CDR3 coding sequence is TGTGCCATCAGTGAGTCTTCACTAGCGGGGCTCTACGAGCAGTACTTC.

This sequence joins TRBV10-3 and TRBJ2-3; TRBD1 might be the D (6 bases). The CDR3 has 12 residues. Germline lookup yields CDR1 ENHRY and CDR2 SYGVKD. Trimming removed 10 bases from V and 3 bases from J, with 11 bases in between. This CDR3 reads CATEDSTDTQYF. In DNA form, the CDR3 reads TGTGCCACCGAGGACAGTACAGATACGCAGTATTTT.

The chain is built from TRBV7-3 and TRBJ2-7, with TRBD2 identical over 13 bases. CDR1 and CDR2 from the germline V gene are SGHTA and FQGTGA. The CDR3 runs to 14 residues. With 5 bases clipped from V and 6 bases from J, the junction kept 4 bases outside the gene matches. CDR3 DNA sequence: TGTGCCAGCAGCGTCGGGACTAGCGGGGCCGAGCAGTACTTC. It encodes CASSVGTSGAEQYF.

In this sample, this clonotype turned up a few times. This rearrangement joins TRBV7-3 to TRBJ2-3, with TRBD2 identical over 12 bases. The CDR3 runs to 15 residues. The junction had 0 bases not matched to a gene; V was cut back by 2 bases and J by 3 bases. CDR1 SGHTA and CDR2 FQGTGA come from the germline V gene. CDR3 residues: CASSLLAGGTDTQYF. The CDR3 DNA sequence: TGTGCCAGCAGCTTACTAGCGGGGGGGACAGATACGCAGTATTTT.

This clonotype was observed a single time. The rearrangement joins TRBV20-1 to TRBJ2-2; D ambiguous. The germline CDR1 and CDR2 sequences are DFQATT and SNEGSKA (reference sequence). This CDR3 contains 13 residues. Trimming took off 4 bases at V and 7 bases at J, with 13 bases between the two ends. The DNA of the CDR3 is TGCAGTGCTATTGAAAATGGGGTCGGGGAGCTGTTTTTT. Protein: CSAIENGVGELFF.

V usage is TRBV7-2 and J usage is TRBJ1-2; no reliable D call. This CDR3 contains 16 residues. Germline-derived CDR1 and CDR2 are SGHTA and FQGNSA. V was clipped by 5 bases and J by 4 bases, with 20 bases between them. CDR3 in amino acids: CASSPSIFGQAYGYTF. The CDR3 DNA is TGTGCCAGCAGCCCTAGCATTTTCGGGCAGGCCTATGGCTACACCTTC.

This clonotype was counted a few times. The V call is TRBV5-4, the J call TRBJ1-2; D is unclear. The germline V gene has CDR1 SGHNT and CDR2 YYREEE (reference sequence). V lost 3 bases and J 4 bases, leaving 10 bases between the germline ends. There are 13 residues in the CDR3. This CDR3 reads CASSWGALYGYTF. As DNA, the CDR3 is TGTGCCAGCAGCTGGGGTGCACTCTATGGCTACACCTTC.

This rearrangement joins TRBV20-1 to TRBJ2-1, with TRBD2 identical over 11 bases. J gave up 0 bases and V 3 bases, and 16 bases lay outside the gene matches. The CDR3 sequence is 20 residues long. CDR1 and CDR2 (germline): DFQATT, SNEGSKA (reference sequence). The chain's CDR3 is CSARSLRASGRQSSYNEQFF. CDR3 bases: TGCAGTGCTAGGTCCCTGAGAGCTAGCGGGAGGCAGAGCTCCTACAATGAGCAGTTCTTC.

V usage is TRBV7-2 and J usage is TRBJ2-5; D unresolved. The germline CDR1 and CDR2 sequences are SGHTA and FQGNSA. V was cut by 1 base and J by 3 bases, with 6 bases left in between. This CDR3 is built from 13 residues. Written as DNA, the CDR3 is TGTGCCAGCAGCTTAGTAGATAAAGAGACCCAGTACTTC. Translated: CASSLVDKETQYF.

The CDR3 DNA sequence: TGTGCCAGCAGCCGACTAGCGGGCCGCACAGATACGCAGTATTTT. It is translated as CASSRLAGRTDTQYF. The chain joins TRBV7-9 to TRBJ2-3; 10 bases map to TRBD2. Germline CDR1 reads SEHNR; CDR2 reads FQNEAQ (reference sequence). The CDR3 length is 15 residues. Trimming removed 5 bases from V and 1 base from J; junction bases left unmatched: 3.

In this sample, this clonotype turned up a few times. The chain uses TRBV20-1 and TRBJ2-7; the match to TRBD2 covers 7 bases. J lost 2 bases, V lost 3 bases, and 7 bases had no gene match. The CDR3 consists of 14 residues. The germline CDR1 and CDR2 sequences are DFQATT and SNEGSKA (reference sequence). The CDR3 protein is CSASRTRKTYEQYF. As DNA, the CDR3 is TGCAGTGCTAGCAGGACTAGAAAGACCTACGAGCAGTACTTC.

The V and J genes are TRBV20-1 and TRBJ1-2, with D perhaps TRBD1 (5 bases). V was shortened by 6 bases and J by 4 bases, with 12 bases between the two germline ends. The CDR3 covers 12 residues. Germline CDR1 DFQATT, CDR2 SNEGSKA (reference sequence). For the CDR3, the DNA is TGCAGTGCGGGGCGGGGGGGCTATGGCTACACCTTC. This translates into CSAGRGGYGYTF.

The chain recombines TRBV20-1 with TRBJ2-1; D uncertain. Between the trimmed V and J ends, which lost 3 bases and 1 base, there was a span of 7 bases. CDR3 length equals 13 residues. Germline V gene sequence: CDR1 DFQATT, CDR2 SNEGSKA (reference sequence). In nucleotides, the CDR3 is TGCAGTGCTAGTCCCAGGTCCTACAATGAGCAGTTCTTC. It translates to CSASPRSYNEQFF.

A single count supports this clonotype. V usage is TRBV2 and J usage is TRBJ2-1, with a weak D call TRBD2 (5 bases). The V end lost 6 bases, the J end lost 3 bases, and 9 bases lay between the germline ends. The germline CDR1 and CDR2 sequences are SNHLY and FYNNEI. This CDR3 has 13 amino acids. The CDR3 sequence is CASRKGVYNEQFF. In nucleotides, the CDR3 is TGTGCCAGCAGGAAGGGAGTCTACAATGAGCAGTTCTTC.

The J gene is TRBJ1-2, the V gene TRBV2, with D unresolved. The germline gives CDR1 SNHLY, CDR2 FYNNEI. The CDR3 has 13 residues. Trimming removed 7 bases at V and 3 bases at J, with 12 bases between. CDR3 protein: CASNPKGYYGYTF. CDR3 nucleotides: TGTGCCAGCAATCCCAAAGGCTACTATGGCTACACCTTC. The whole variable domain, remainder taken from reference TRBV2 and TRBJ1-2, is EPEVTQTPSHQVTQMGQEVILRCVPISNHLYFYWYRQILGQKVEFLVSFYNNEISEKSEIFDDQFSVERPDGSNFTLKIRSTKLEDSAMYFCASNPKGYYGYTFGSGTRLTVV.

This clonotype was seen only a few times. This chain links TRBV20-1 with TRBJ1-2, with D unresolved. This CDR3 has 12 amino acids. Germline V gene sequence: CDR1 DFQATT, CDR2 SNEGSKA (reference sequence). V was shortened by 3 bases and J by 0 bases, with 5 bases between the two germline ends. CDR3 residues: CSARTTNYGYTF. In DNA, the CDR3 is TGCAGTGCTAGGACTACTAACTATGGCTACACCTTC.

This clonotype was seen a few times. J is TRBJ2-1 and V is TRBV20-1, with TRBD2 identical over 9 bases. Germline V gene sequence: CDR1 DFQATT, CDR2 SNEGSKA (reference sequence). V gave up 3 bases and J gave up 4 bases; unmatched junction bases: 10. The CDR3 covers 16 residues. CDR3 residues: CSARNLAGTGYNEQFF. The CDR3 DNA sequence: TGCAGTGCTAGGAACCTAGCGGGGACGGGGTACAATGAGCAGTTCTTC.

Note on this clonotype: This likely came from a read error, as a far larger clone is one base away. The chain is built from TRBV6-4 and TRBJ2-5; D is possibly TRBD1 (5 bases). The CDR3 is 14 amino acids. V gave up 3 bases and J gave up 2 bases, with 10 bases separating them. CDR1 is MRHNA, CDR2 SNTAGT, per germline. CDR3 loop: CASSESQEQETQYF. DNA for the CDR3: TGTGCCAGCAGTGAGTCACAGGAACAAGAGACCCAGTACTTC.